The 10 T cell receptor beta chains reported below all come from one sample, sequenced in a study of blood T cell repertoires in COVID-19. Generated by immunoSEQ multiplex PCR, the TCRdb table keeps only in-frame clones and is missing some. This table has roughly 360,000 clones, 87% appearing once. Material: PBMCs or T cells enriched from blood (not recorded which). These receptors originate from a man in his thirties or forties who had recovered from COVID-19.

In DNA, the CDR3 is TGTGCCAGCAGTTACTCATGGGACAGTCGGGAAAAACTGTTTTTT. Protein: CASSYSWDSREKLFF. V gene TRBV6-5 combines with J gene TRBJ1-4, with 7 bases lining up with TRBD1. Germline CDR1 and CDR2: MNHEY and SVGAGI. The CDR3 contains 15 residues. V lost 0 bases and J lost 8; bases outside the gene matches: 6.

CDR3 DNA: TGCAGCGTTGAAGATCCCTGGGGGGACGAGCAGTACTTC. Protein: CSVEDPWGDEQYF. The V call is TRBV29-1, the J call TRBJ2-7; possibly TRBD2 for D (6 bases). Germline V gene sequence: CDR1 SQVTM, CDR2 ANQGSEA. The length of the CDR3 is 13 residues. V was clipped by 0 bases and J by 5 bases, with 11 bases between them.

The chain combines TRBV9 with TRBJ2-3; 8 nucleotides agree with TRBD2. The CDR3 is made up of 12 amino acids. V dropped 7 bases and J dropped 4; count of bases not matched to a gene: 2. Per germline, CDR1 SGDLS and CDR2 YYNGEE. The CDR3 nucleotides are TGTGCCAGCTCGGGGGGGGCAGATACGCAGTATTTT. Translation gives CASSGGADTQYF.

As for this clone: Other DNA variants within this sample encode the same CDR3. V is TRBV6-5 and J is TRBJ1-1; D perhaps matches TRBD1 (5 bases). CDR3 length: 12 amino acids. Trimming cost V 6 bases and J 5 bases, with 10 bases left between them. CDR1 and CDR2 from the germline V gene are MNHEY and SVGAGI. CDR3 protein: CASRQGWTEAFF. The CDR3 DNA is TGTGCCAGCAGGCAGGGTTGGACTGAAGCTTTCTTT.

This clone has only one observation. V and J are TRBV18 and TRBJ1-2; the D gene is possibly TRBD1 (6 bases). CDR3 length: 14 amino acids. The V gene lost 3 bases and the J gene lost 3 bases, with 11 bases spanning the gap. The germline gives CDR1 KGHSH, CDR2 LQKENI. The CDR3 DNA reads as TGTGCCAGCTCACCCGGACAGAGTTACTATGGCTACACCTTC. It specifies CASSPGQSYYGYTF.

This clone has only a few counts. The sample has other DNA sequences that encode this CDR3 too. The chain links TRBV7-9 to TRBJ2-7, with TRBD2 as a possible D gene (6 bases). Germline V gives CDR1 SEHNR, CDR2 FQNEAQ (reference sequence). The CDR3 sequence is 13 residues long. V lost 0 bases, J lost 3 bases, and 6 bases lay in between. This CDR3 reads CASSLAGGYEQYF. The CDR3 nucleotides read TGTGCCAGCAGCTTAGCGGGAGGCTACGAGCAGTACTTC.

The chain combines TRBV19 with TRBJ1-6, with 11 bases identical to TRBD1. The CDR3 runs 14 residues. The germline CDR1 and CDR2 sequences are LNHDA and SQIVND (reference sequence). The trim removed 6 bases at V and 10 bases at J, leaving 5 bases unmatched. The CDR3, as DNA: TGTGCCAGTAGCGGACAGGGGGCTGGATCACCCCTCCACTTT. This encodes CASSGQGAGSPLHF.

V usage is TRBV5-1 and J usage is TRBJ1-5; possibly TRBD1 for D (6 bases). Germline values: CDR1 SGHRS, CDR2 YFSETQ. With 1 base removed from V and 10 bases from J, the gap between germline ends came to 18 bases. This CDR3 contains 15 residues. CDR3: CASSLIFRGGRPQHF. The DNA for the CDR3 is TGCGCCAGCAGCTTGATCTTCAGGGGAGGGCGTCCCCAGCATTTT.

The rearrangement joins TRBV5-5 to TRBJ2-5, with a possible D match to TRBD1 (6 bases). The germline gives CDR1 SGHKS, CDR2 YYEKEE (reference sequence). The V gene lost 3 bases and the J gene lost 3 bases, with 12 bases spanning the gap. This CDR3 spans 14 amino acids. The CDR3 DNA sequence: TGTGCCAGCAGCTCGGACAGTCATAAAGAGACCCAGTACTTC. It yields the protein CASSSDSHKETQYF.

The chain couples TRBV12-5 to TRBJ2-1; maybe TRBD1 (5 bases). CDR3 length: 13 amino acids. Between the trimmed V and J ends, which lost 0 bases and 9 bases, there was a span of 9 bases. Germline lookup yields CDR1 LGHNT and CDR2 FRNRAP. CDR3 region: CASGLVGVAEQFF. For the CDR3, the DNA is TGTGCTAGTGGTTTGGTAGGGGTGGCTGAGCAGTTCTTC.